This passage covers 29 T cell receptor beta chains from one sample sequenced in a study of beta chain features in type 1 diabetes. What was sequenced were expressed TCRB transcripts, since all of the isolated RNA had been reverse transcribed. TCRdb keeps only in-frame clones here, not all; method: immunoSEQ multiplex PCR. The sample gives tens of thousands of clones, about 32% of which show up once; 0.4% to 0.45% is in the top ten. The sample taken for sequencing was stem cell memory CD4+ T cells from blood. Receptors originate from a woman between 18 and 29 years old in good health.

The rearrangement links TRBV4-2 to TRBJ1-1; no definite D call. The V end lost 0 bases, the J end lost 4 bases, and 12 bases lay between the germline ends. The CDR3 is 15 residues long. Looked up from germline, CDR1 is LGHNA and CDR2 is YNFKEQ. The CDR3: CASSQDGSRGTEAFF. CDR3 DNA: TGTGCCAGCAGCCAAGATGGCAGCAGAGGCACTGAAGCTTTCTTT.

The rearrangement links TRBV7-2 to TRBJ2-3; 7 bases map to TRBD1. The CDR3 covers 16 residues. Germline trimming cut 3 bases from V and 0 bases from J; bases unmatched to any gene: 6. Per the germline V gene, CDR1 is SGHTA and CDR2 is FQGNSA. The chain's CDR3 is CASSFKGAPSTDTQYF. Here the CDR3 DNA reads TGTGCCAGCAGCTTTAAGGGGGCCCCTAGCACAGATACGCAGTATTTT.

The V and J genes are TRBV4-3 and TRBJ2-4; D not certain. V lost 3 bases to trimming and J lost 0 bases, with 12 bases between them. From germline, CDR1 is LGHNA and CDR2 YSLEER. The CDR3 is 16 residues long. The CDR3 loop reads CASSQLSPGAKNIQYF. CDR3 coding DNA: TGCGCCAGCAGCCAGTTGAGTCCGGGAGCCAAAAACATTCAGTACTTC.

V usage is TRBV12-5 and J usage is TRBJ2-3, with 11 bases lining up with TRBD2. CDR1 is LGHNT and CDR2 is FRNRAP in the germline V gene. The CDR3 is 16 residues long. V trimming: 1 base; J trimming: 8 bases; junction bases outside the gene matches: 8. The CDR3: CASGLEVGTSGPTQYF. CDR3 DNA sequence: TGTGCTAGTGGTTTGGAGGTCGGGACTAGCGGTCCTACGCAGTATTTT.

Only a few counts were recorded for this clone. Here the CDR3 DNA reads TGCGCCAGCAGCCATCCGGGACAGGGTAATGAAAAACTGTTTTTT. It codes for CASSHPGQGNEKLFF. The chain joins TRBV4-1 to TRBJ1-4; 9 bases are shared with TRBD1. Germline CDR1 and CDR2: MGHRA and YSYEKL. The length of the CDR3 is 15 residues. Trimming removed 3 bases from V and 4 bases from J; junction bases left unmatched: 3.

The chain combines TRBV30 with TRBJ1-4; no firm D call. CDR1 is GTSNPN and CDR2 is SVGIG in the germline V gene (reference sequence). The CDR3 consists of 14 residues. V was cut by 1 base and J by 0 bases, with 6 bases left in between. The CDR3 reads CAWSGAATNEKLFF. Here the CDR3 DNA reads TGTGCCTGGAGTGGAGCTGCAACTAATGAAAAACTGTTTTTT.

Details on this clone: The germline gene is not matched at one end of the junction; a read error may be the cause. J is TRBJ2-5 and V is TRBV7-7; 8 bases are a match to TRBD1. This CDR3 spans 13 amino acids. CDR1 SSHAT and CDR2 FNYEAQ come from the germline V gene (reference sequence). Here the CDR3 DNA reads TGTGCTAGCAGCTCGACAGGGGAAGAGACCCAGTACTTC. This sequence encodes CASSSTGEETQYF.

The chain carries TRBV29-1 and TRBJ2-3; 10 bases line up with TRBD1. Germline V gene sequence: CDR1 SQVTM, CDR2 ANQGSEA. J lost 3 bases, V lost 6 bases, and 3 bases had no gene match. CDR3 length equals 13 residues. CDR3 sequence (DNA): TGCAGCGTGCGACAGGGGGCAACAGATACGCAGTATTTT. This translates into CSVRQGATDTQYF.

V gene TRBV2 combines with J gene TRBJ1-1, with 7 bases matching TRBD1. Trimming at V came to 6 bases and at J to 0 bases, leaving 4 bases not matched to a gene. CDR1 is SNHLY and CDR2 is FYNNEI in the germline V gene. This CDR3 has 14 residues. In nucleotides, the CDR3 is TGTGCCAGCAGATACACAGGGGTGAACACTGAAGCTTTCTTT. As protein: CASRYTGVNTEAFF.

This clone was picked up a small number of times. CDR3: CAISGGQGANTEAFF. CDR3 DNA sequence: TGTGCCATCAGTGGGGGACAGGGGGCGAACACTGAAGCTTTCTTT. This chain uses TRBV10-3 with TRBJ1-1; 12 bases map to TRBD1. V lost 4 bases, J lost 1 base, and 1 base stayed unmatched. The germline gives CDR1 ENHRY, CDR2 SYGVKD. This CDR3 contains 15 residues.

This clone came up a few times. The chain couples TRBV30 to TRBJ1-1; D is possibly TRBD1 (6 bases). From germline, CDR1 is GTSNPN and CDR2 SVGIG (reference sequence). Trimming took 3 bases from V and 3 from J, leaving 14 bases between them. The CDR3 is 14 amino acids. The CDR3: CAWRADRRYTEAFF. Written as DNA, the CDR3 is TGTGCCTGGAGGGCAGACAGGCGTTACACTGAAGCTTTCTTT.

The genes are TRBV2 and TRBJ2-2; 7 positions match TRBD1. V gave up 7 bases and J gave up 9 bases; unmatched junction bases: 8. There are 13 residues in the CDR3. Germline V CDR1 and CDR2: SNHLY, FYNNEI. As DNA, the CDR3 is TGTGCCAGCACCCGGGACAGAGGCAGGGAGCTGTTTTTT. The encoded protein is CASTRDRGRELFF.

In this sample, this clone turned up a few times. The rearrangement uses TRBV4-1 and TRBJ1-1; the D is unclear. Trimming removed 6 bases from V and 6 bases from J, with 14 bases in between. Germline CDR1 and CDR2: MGHRA and YSYEKL. The CDR3 is 13 residues long. This CDR3 is CASSRSGDSEAFF. The CDR3 DNA follows: TGCGCCAGCAGTCGGTCGGGAGACTCTGAAGCTTTCTTT.

V and J are TRBV11-2 and TRBJ1-2; D perhaps matches TRBD1 (5 bases). The germline V gene encodes CDR1 SGHAT and CDR2 FQNNGV. Trimming took 4 bases from V and 5 from J, leaving 11 bases between them. This CDR3 has 13 residues. The chain's CDR3 is CASSSSSGYGYTF. DNA for the CDR3: TGTGCCAGCAGCTCCTCCTCAGGGTATGGCTACACCTTC.

The table lists this clone with a few counts. V gene TRBV7-2 combines with J gene TRBJ2-7; 12 positions match TRBD1. The CDR3 runs to 14 residues. The J segment lost 9 bases and the V segment lost 5 bases, leaving 8 bases of the junction unmatched. Germline assignment: CDR1 SGHTA and CDR2 FQGNSA. The CDR3 region is CASSRWDRGRGQYF. CDR3 sequence (DNA): TGTGCCAGCAGCCGCTGGGACAGGGGGCGCGGGCAGTACTTC.

The V gene is TRBV27, the J gene TRBJ2-7; the D gene is possibly TRBD2 (7 bases). V was cut by 3 bases and J by 0 bases, with 18 bases left in between. CDR3 length: 17 amino acids. The V gene's germline CDR1 is MNHEY and CDR2 SMNVEV (reference sequence). The DNA of the CDR3 is TGTGCCAGCAGTTTCCGTCGGGGGGCGTCTACCTCCTACGAGCAGTACTTC. It codes for CASSFRRGASTSYEQYF.

This clone was found a few times. The genes are TRBV19 and TRBJ2-1, with TRBD2 matching over 9 bases. The V gene's germline CDR1 is LNHDA and CDR2 SQIVND (reference sequence). This CDR3 has 14 residues. The V and J ends lost 7 bases and 7 bases, in that order; junction bases with no gene match: 8. CDR3: CASMREGPRNEQFF. The DNA of the CDR3 is TGTGCCAGTATGCGGGAGGGCCCTCGGAATGAGCAGTTCTTC. The full variable domain, with the rest looked up from reference TRBV19 and TRBJ2-1, is DGGITQSPKYLFRKEGQNVTLSCEQNLNHDAMYWYRQDPGQGLRLIYYSQIVNDFQKGDIAEGYSVSREKKESFPLTVTSAQKNPTAFYLCASMREGPRNEQFFGPGTRLTVL.

This clone was recorded a few times. The chain combines TRBV2 with TRBJ1-5; TRBD1 might be the D (5 bases). The CDR3 sequence is 12 residues long. Per germline, CDR1 SNHLY and CDR2 FYNNEI. V was shortened by 7 bases and J by 3 bases, with 7 bases between the two germline ends. This chain's CDR3 is CASMGPNQPQHF. CDR3 DNA: TGTGCCAGCATGGGGCCCAATCAGCCCCAGCATTTT.

In the case of this clone: Other DNA sequences in this sample translate to the same CDR3. CDR3 in DNA: TGTGCCAGCTCACTACAGGTGAACACTGAAGCTTTCTTT. Its translation is CASSLQVNTEAFF. The rearrangement uses TRBV18 and TRBJ1-1; the D gene is possibly TRBD1 (5 bases). CDR3 length: 13 residues. Germline-derived CDR1 and CDR2 are KGHSH and LQKENI. Trimming took 4 bases from V and 0 from J, leaving 6 bases between them.

CDR3 DNA: TGTGCCAGCAGCCGAAGGACTAGCGGGAGGGATACGCAGTATTTT. Its protein product is CASSRRTSGRDTQYF. V gene TRBV7-2 combines with J gene TRBJ2-3; 14 bases are shared with TRBD2. The junction had 4 bases not matched to a gene; V was cut back by 5 bases and J by 6 bases. This CDR3 comprises 15 residues. Germline loops: CDR1 SGHTA, CDR2 FQGNSA.

This clone was seen a handful of times. The V gene is TRBV30, the J gene TRBJ1-1; D remains unclear. V shed 7 bases and J shed 1 base, with 13 bases lying between them. Germline assignment: CDR1 GTSNPN and CDR2 SVGIG (reference sequence). The CDR3 has 13 residues. The CDR3 reads CASNPSWNTEAFF. For the CDR3, the DNA is TGTGCCTCTAACCCCTCGTGGAACACTGAAGCTTTCTTT.

The V gene is TRBV5-1, the J gene TRBJ2-3; 9 bases align to TRBD2. The CDR3 consists of 17 residues. Per germline, CDR1 SGHRS and CDR2 YFSETQ. V lost 0 bases, J lost 4 bases, and 9 bases stayed unmatched. This chain's CDR3 is CASSLAYGSGSSDTQYF. CDR3 in DNA: TGCGCCAGCAGCTTGGCCTATGGTAGCGGGAGCTCAGATACGCAGTATTTT.

The V and J genes are TRBV7-3 and TRBJ1-5; D is possibly TRBD1 (5 bases). In germline, CDR1 is SGHTA, CDR2 FQGTGA. This CDR3 region has 14 residues. V was cut by 2 bases and J by 6 bases, with 11 bases left in between. The CDR3: CASSLSGPGQPQHF. Written as DNA, the CDR3 is TGTGCCAGCAGCTTATCAGGGCCAGGTCAGCCCCAGCATTTT.

Here the CDR3 reads CASSIPRTGGETQYF. CDR3 bases: TGTGCCAGTAGTATCCCAAGGACAGGGGGAGAGACCCAGTACTTC. The V gene is TRBV19, the J gene TRBJ2-5, with TRBD1 identical over 10 bases. Trimming took 3 bases from V and 4 from J; bases not matched to a gene: 5. CDR1 and CDR2 (germline): LNHDA, SQIVND (reference sequence). This CDR3 region has 15 residues.

The chain carries TRBV6-1 and TRBJ2-7; maybe TRBD1 (5 bases). Germline V gene sequence: CDR1 MNHNS, CDR2 SASEGT. The CDR3 loop spans 13 amino acids. V was shortened by 5 bases and J by 2 bases, with 10 bases between the two germline ends. The CDR3 DNA follows: TGTGCCAGCAGTCTTCAGGGAACCTACGAGCAGTACTTC. Protein: CASSLQGTYEQYF.

V usage is TRBV7-2 and J usage is TRBJ1-4; unclear D gene. This CDR3 is 16 amino acids long. Trimming removed 5 bases from V and 0 bases from J, with 13 bases in between. CDR1 is SGHTA, CDR2 FQGNSA, per germline. The DNA of the CDR3 is TGTGCCAGCAGCCAAGGTGGTGGGCCAACTAATGAAAAACTGTTTTTT. Its protein is CASSQGGGPTNEKLFF.

This sequence joins TRBV4-1 and TRBJ1-6; 8 positions agree with TRBD1. Germline-derived CDR1 and CDR2 are MGHRA and YSYEKL. The CDR3 extends over 17 amino acids. The V and J ends lost 2 bases and 7 bases, in that order; junction bases with no gene match: 10. The CDR3 coding sequence is TGCGCCAGCAGCCAACTACGACGGACAGGGCCAAATTCACCCCTCCACTTT. Translation: CASSQLRRTGPNSPLHF.

This clone was counted a few times. This chain links TRBV10-3 with TRBJ2-3; tentatively, D is TRBD2 (6 bases). Trimming took 3 bases from V and 3 from J, leaving 10 bases between them. The CDR3 length is 14 residues. Germline assignment: CDR1 ENHRY and CDR2 SYGVKD. In DNA, the CDR3 is TGTGCCATCAGTGACTTTAGCGGAACAGATACGCAGTATTTT. It is translated as CAISDFSGTDTQYF.

This clone turned up a few times. The rearrangement uses TRBV11-1 and TRBJ2-5; D is perhaps TRBD1 (5 bases). CDR1 SGHAT and CDR2 FQDESV come from the germline V gene (reference sequence). Trimming pared 4 bases from V and 2 bases from J, leaving 8 bases between. The CDR3 has 13 residues. The CDR3, as DNA: TGTGCCAGCAGCTGGCAGGGACAAGAGACCCAGTACTTC. Encoded protein: CASSWQGQETQYF.